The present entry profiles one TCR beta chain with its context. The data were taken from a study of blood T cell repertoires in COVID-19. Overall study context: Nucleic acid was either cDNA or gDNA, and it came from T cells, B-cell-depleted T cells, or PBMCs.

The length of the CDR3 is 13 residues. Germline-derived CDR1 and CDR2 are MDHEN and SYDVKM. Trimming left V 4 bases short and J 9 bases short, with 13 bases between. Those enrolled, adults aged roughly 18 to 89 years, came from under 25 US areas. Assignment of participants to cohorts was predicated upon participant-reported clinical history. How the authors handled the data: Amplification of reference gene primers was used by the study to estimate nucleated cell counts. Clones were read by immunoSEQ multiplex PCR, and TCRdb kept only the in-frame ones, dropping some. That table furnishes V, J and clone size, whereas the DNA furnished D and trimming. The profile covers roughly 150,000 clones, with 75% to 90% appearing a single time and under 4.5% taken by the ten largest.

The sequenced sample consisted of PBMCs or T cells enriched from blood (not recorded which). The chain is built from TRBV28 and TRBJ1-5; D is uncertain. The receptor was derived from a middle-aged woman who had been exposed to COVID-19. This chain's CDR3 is CASSSLGALPQHF. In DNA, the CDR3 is TGTGCCAGCAGTTCCCTCGGTGCACTGCCCCAGCATTTT. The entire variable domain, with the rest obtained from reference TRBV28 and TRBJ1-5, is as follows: DVKVTQSSRYLVKRTGEKVFLECVQDMDHENMFWYRQDPGLGLRLIYFSYDVKMKEKGDIPEGYSVSREKKERFSLILESASTNQTSMYLCASSSLGALPQHFGDGTRLSIL.